What follows are 19 T cell receptor beta chains derived from one specimen sequenced in a study of blood T cell repertoires in COVID-19. The table came from immunoSEQ multiplex PCR; TCRdb's copy has only in-frame clones and leaves some out. The table has 200,000 to 250,000 clones, 70% to 90% seen once. The specimen was peripheral blood. Every receptor here comes from a man aged 18 to 35 with active or convalescent COVID-19.

This chain uses TRBV28 with TRBJ1-1, with 7 nucleotides matching TRBD1. Germline V CDR1 and CDR2: MDHEN, SYDVKM. Germline trimming cut 7 bases from V and 2 bases from J; bases unmatched to any gene: 10. This CDR3 is built from 15 residues. The CDR3 nucleotides read TGTGCCAGCACAACTCACGGGACAGTAAACACTGAAGCTTTCTTT. Amino acid sequence: CASTTHGTVNTEAFF.

The V and J genes are TRBV11-1 and TRBJ1-6; 8 bases are a match to TRBD1. The CDR3 is 14 amino acids. V was pared by 1 base and J by 10 bases, with 3 bases of the junction left unmatched. Germline V gene lookup returns CDR1 SGHAT and CDR2 FQDESV (reference sequence). CDR3 loop: CASSLGQGASPLHF. Here the CDR3 DNA reads TGTGCCAGCAGCTTAGGGCAGGGGGCCTCACCCCTCCACTTT. The full variable domain, rest sourced from reference TRBV11-1 and TRBJ1-6, is EAEVAQSPRYKITEKSQAVAFWCDPISGHATLYWYRQILGQGPELLVQFQDESVVDDSQLPKDRFSAERLKGVDSTLKIQPAELGDSAMYLCASSLGQGASPLHFGNGTRLTVT.

The gene calls are TRBV6-1 and TRBJ2-7, with 9 bases lining up with TRBD1. Germline trimming cut 3 bases from V and 6 bases from J; bases unmatched to any gene: 12. Germline CDR1 is MNHNS and CDR2 is SASEGT. This CDR3 spans 16 amino acids. CDR3 sequence: CASSERSGTGLGEQYF. In DNA form, the CDR3 reads TGTGCCAGCAGTGAGCGATCCGGGACAGGGCTCGGCGAGCAGTACTTC.

This clone was seen a handful of times. The chain recombines TRBV7-9 with TRBJ1-5; 7 nucleotides agree with TRBD1. CDR3 length: 14 residues. Germline values: CDR1 SEHNR, CDR2 FQNEAQ (reference sequence). The trim removed 5 bases at V and 4 bases at J, leaving 5 bases unmatched. CDR3 region: CASSLGQLNQPQHF. The CDR3 nucleotides read TGTGCCAGCAGCCTGGGACAGCTAAATCAGCCCCAGCATTTT.

The chain joins TRBV3-1 (or the pseudogene TRBV3-2) to TRBJ1-3; D is possibly TRBD1 (5 bases). Germline V gives CDR1 LGHDT, CDR2 YNNKEL (reference sequence). Trimming shortened V by 4 bases and J by 4 bases, and 17 bases separated the two germline ends. The CDR3 is 16 amino acids. The CDR3: CASSRQGLRSGNTIYF. CDR3 sequence (DNA): TGTGCCAGCAGCCGTCAGGGATTACGTTCCGGAAACACCATATATTTT.

This chain connects TRBV6-2 or TRBV6-3 to TRBJ2-3, with D possibly TRBD1 on 6 matching bases. V shed 5 bases and J shed 2 bases, with 20 bases lying between them. The CDR3 contains 17 residues. CDR1 is MNHEY and CDR2 is SVGEGT in the germline V gene. In DNA, the CDR3 is TGTGCCAGCAGTCTCCGGCGACAGGCCACCTTCACAGATACGCAGTATTTT. This codes for CASSLRRQATFTDTQYF.

CDR3 protein: CASSPQGFDTEAFF. The DNA for the CDR3 is TGTGCCAGCAGCCCCCAGGGCTTCGACACTGAAGCTTTCTTT. The chain links TRBV3-1 (or the pseudogene TRBV3-2) to TRBJ1-1; tentatively, D is TRBD1 (5 bases). CDR3 size: 14 residues. Germline lookup yields CDR1 LGHDT and CDR2 YNNKEL (reference sequence). V was clipped by 4 bases and J by 3 bases, with 12 bases between them.

The V and J genes are TRBV3-1 (or the pseudogene TRBV3-2) and TRBJ2-3; no clear D. Per the germline V gene, CDR1 is LGHDT and CDR2 is YNNKEL (reference sequence). V was shortened by 2 bases and J by 8 bases, with 5 bases between the two germline ends. The CDR3 is made up of 11 amino acids. The CDR3 spells CASSQPGTQYF. Here the CDR3 DNA reads TGTGCCAGCAGCCAACCCGGTACGCAGTATTTT.

The J gene is TRBJ1-2, the V gene TRBV7-3, with 7 bases fitting TRBD1. Germline V gene data show CDR1 as SGHTA and CDR2 as FQGTGA. The trim removed 4 bases at V and 6 bases at J, leaving 5 bases unmatched. This CDR3 region has 13 residues. The CDR3 here is CASSSTGIDGYTF. The CDR3 DNA reads as TGTGCCAGCAGCTCGACAGGGATTGATGGCTACACCTTC.

At least ten counts were recorded for this clone. This specimen includes other DNA sequences encoding the same CDR3. This chain uses TRBV11-2 with TRBJ1-4; TRBD1 aligns across 7 bases. Trimming took 0 bases from V and 5 from J; bases not matched to a gene: 3. The CDR3 is 15 residues long. Per the germline V gene, CDR1 is SGHAT and CDR2 is FQNNGV. The CDR3 here is CASSLEAGGNEKLFF. The CDR3 region has the DNA TGTGCCAGCAGCTTAGAGGCAGGGGGGAATGAAAAACTGTTTTTT.

The rearrangement joins TRBV27 to TRBJ2-1, with D maybe TRBD2 (6 bases). The V end was cut by 8 bases, the J end by 3 bases, with 14 bases between. The CDR3 runs to 14 residues. Germline V gene sequence: CDR1 MNHEY, CDR2 SMNVEV (reference sequence). CDR3 coding DNA: TGTGCCAGCTCGGGACTCTTAAGCTACAATGAGCAGTTCTTC. Protein product: CASSGLLSYNEQFF.

This clone was counted between two and nine times. The chain uses TRBV11-2 and TRBJ1-1; 10 positions agree with TRBD1. Trimming took 4 bases from V and 4 from J; bases not matched to a gene: 6. This CDR3 has 15 residues. The germline V gene has CDR1 SGHAT and CDR2 FQNNGV. The CDR3 loop is CASSYFRTGGTEAFF. The CDR3 DNA reads as TGTGCCAGCAGCTACTTTAGGACAGGGGGCACTGAAGCTTTCTTT.

The chain couples TRBV28 to TRBJ2-7, with TRBD2 identical over 7 bases. Per germline, CDR1 MDHEN and CDR2 SYDVKM. V dropped 7 bases and J dropped 4; count of bases not matched to a gene: 10. The CDR3 runs to 14 residues. The CDR3 protein is CASNGGTHLYEQYF. The CDR3 DNA is TGTGCCAGCAACGGGGGGACCCACCTATACGAGCAGTACTTC.

In its sample, this clone was seen once. CDR3 protein: CASSLEGQGRYEQYF. The CDR3 DNA reads TGTGCCAGCAGCTTAGAGGGACAGGGTCGATACGAGCAGTACTTC. The gene calls are TRBV11-2 and TRBJ2-7; the match to TRBD1 covers 9 bases. V trimming: 0 bases; J trimming: 4 bases; junction bases outside the gene matches: 4. The CDR3 sequence is 15 residues long. CDR1 and CDR2 (germline): SGHAT, FQNNGV.

This clone was detected only once. The rearrangement uses TRBV9 and TRBJ2-5, with TRBD2 matching 7 bases. Trimming took 0 bases from V and 4 from J; bases not matched to a gene: 6. Germline assignment: CDR1 SGDLS and CDR2 YYNGEE. This CDR3 spans 15 amino acids. The CDR3 bases are TGTGCCAGCAGCGTAGTTGGGACGGGGGGAGAGACCCAGTACTTC. Translating gives CASSVVGTGGETQYF.

The V call is TRBV6-5, the J call TRBJ1-2; TRBD1 aligns across 8 bases. The trim removed 0 bases at V and 7 bases at J, leaving 1 base unmatched. The V gene's germline CDR1 is MNHEY and CDR2 SVGAGI. The CDR3 contains 13 residues. In DNA form, the CDR3 reads TGTGCCAGCAGTTACTCTGGACAGGGTGGCTACACCTTC. Its translation: CASSYSGQGGYTF.

This clone was detected only a few times. This chain joins TRBV6-2 or TRBV6-3 and TRBJ2-7, with 7 bases that match TRBD2. The germline gives CDR1 MNHEY, CDR2 SVGEGT. This CDR3 is 14 amino acids long. After removal of 2 bases from V and 7 bases from J, the junction contained 8 bases not matched to a gene. CDR3 protein: CASSYVAGVGEQYF. CDR3 nucleotide sequence: TGTGCCAGCAGTTACGTCGCGGGAGTCGGGGAGCAGTACTTC.

This chain links TRBV18 with TRBJ2-7; 15 bases are a match to TRBD2. CDR3 length: 16 residues. The ends lost 3 bases at V and 6 bases at J; junction bases unmatched: 6. CDR1 is KGHSH, CDR2 LQKENI, per germline. The CDR3, as DNA: TGTGCCAGCTCACCTCAGGTGGGACTAGCGGGAGGCGAGCAGTACTTC. It translates to CASSPQVGLAGGEQYF.

The gene calls are TRBV11-2 and TRBJ2-7; D unclear. V gave up 5 bases and J gave up 3 bases, with 8 bases separating them. Germline V gene lookup returns CDR1 SGHAT and CDR2 FQNNGV. CDR3 length equals 12 residues. The CDR3: CASSPIGYEQYF. DNA for the CDR3: TGTGCCAGCAGCCCTATCGGCTACGAGCAGTACTTC.